One TCR beta chain is described in this entry. These data belong to a study of shared clonotypes between healthy human individuals. This CDR3 contains 18 residues. The V gene's germline CDR1 is MNHEY and CDR2 SMNVEV (reference sequence). V was clipped by 3 bases and J by 4 bases, with 19 bases between them. Sequencing used immunoSEQ multiplex PCR; TCRdb keeps in-frame clones, though not all of them. The sample consists of about 2 million clones, roughly 95% of them appearing once. Naive CD8 cells comprised CD45RO-negative, CCR7-positively selected cells, excluding terminally differentiated effector memory CD45RA+ cells.

The source is a man aged 18 to 30 in good health. Sequencing was done on a sample of naive CD8+ T cells sorted from blood. V usage is TRBV27 and J usage is TRBJ2-6; D is possibly TRBD1 or TRBD2 (6 bases each). CDR3 nucleotide sequence: TGTGCCAGCAGTTTTATCTTGGGGGGCGTAACCGGGGCCAACGTCCTGACTTTC. Protein sequence: CASSFILGGVTGANVLTF. Looking up the rest from reference TRBV27 and TRBJ2-6 gives the full variable domain: EAQVTQNPRYLITVTGKKLTVTCSQNMNHEYMSWYRQDPGLGLRQIYYSMNVEVTDKGDVPEGYKVSRKEKRNFPLILESPSPNQTSLYFCASSFILGGVTGANVLTFGAGSRLTVL.